This T cell receptor (beta chain) emerged from a study of T cells in tuberculosis. Looked up from germline, CDR1 is MNHNS and CDR2 is SASEGT. The CDR3 totals 15 residues. The J segment lost 7 bases and the V segment lost 1 base, leaving 1 base of the junction unmatched. The data were produced by immunoSEQ multiplex PCR, yet TCRdb's version contains in-frame clones alone and is incomplete. The repertoire has 25,000 to 35,000 clones, nearly 97% of them found once; the top ten carry roughly 2.3%. What was sequenced was PBMCs. This sequence was found in a donor aged 10 to 29 with latent tuberculosis or without tuberculosis infection. The V gene is TRBV6-1, the J gene TRBJ2-1, with 13 positions matching TRBD2. CDR3 bases: TGTGCCAGCAGTGAAGAACTAGCGGGGGGGAATGAGCAGTTCTTC. Protein product: CASSEELAGGNEQFF.